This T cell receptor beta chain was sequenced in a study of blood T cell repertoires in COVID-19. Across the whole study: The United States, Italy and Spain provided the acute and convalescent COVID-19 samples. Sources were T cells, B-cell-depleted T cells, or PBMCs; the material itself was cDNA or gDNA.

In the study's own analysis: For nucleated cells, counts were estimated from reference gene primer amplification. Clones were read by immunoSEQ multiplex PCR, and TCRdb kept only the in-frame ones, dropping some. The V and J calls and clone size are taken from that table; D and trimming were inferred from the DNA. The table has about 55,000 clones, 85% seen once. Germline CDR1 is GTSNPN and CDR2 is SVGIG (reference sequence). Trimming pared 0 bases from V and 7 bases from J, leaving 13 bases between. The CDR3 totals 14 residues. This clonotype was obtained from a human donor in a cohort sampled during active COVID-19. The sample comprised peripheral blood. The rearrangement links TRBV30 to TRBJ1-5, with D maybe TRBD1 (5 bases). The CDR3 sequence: CAWSVDQGTQPQHF. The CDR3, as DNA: TGTGCCTGGAGTGTGGACCAGGGTACACAGCCCCAGCATTTT.